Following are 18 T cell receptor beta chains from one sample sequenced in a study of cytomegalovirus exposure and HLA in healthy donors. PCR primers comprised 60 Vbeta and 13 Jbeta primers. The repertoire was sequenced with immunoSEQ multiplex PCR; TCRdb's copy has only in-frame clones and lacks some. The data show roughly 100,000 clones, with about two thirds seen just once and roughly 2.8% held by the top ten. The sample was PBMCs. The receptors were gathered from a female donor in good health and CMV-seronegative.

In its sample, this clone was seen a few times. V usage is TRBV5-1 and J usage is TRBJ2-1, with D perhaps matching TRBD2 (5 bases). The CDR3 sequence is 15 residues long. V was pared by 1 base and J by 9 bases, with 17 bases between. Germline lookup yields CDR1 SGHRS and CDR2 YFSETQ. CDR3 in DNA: TGCGCCAGCAGCTTGCTCCAGCTCGGGATCGGTGAGCAGTTCTTC. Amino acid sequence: CASSLLQLGIGEQFF.

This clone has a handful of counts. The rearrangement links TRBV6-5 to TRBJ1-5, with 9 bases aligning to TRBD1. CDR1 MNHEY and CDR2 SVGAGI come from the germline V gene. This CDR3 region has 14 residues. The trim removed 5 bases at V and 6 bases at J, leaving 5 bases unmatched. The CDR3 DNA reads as TGTGCCAGCAGTCTGACAGGGGGGCCTCAGCCCCAGCATTTT. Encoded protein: CASSLTGGPQPQHF.

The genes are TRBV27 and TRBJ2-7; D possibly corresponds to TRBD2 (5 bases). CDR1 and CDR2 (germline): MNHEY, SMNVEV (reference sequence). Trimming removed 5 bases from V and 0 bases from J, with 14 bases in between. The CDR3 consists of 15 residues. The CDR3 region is CASSNLEGGSYEQYF. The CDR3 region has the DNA TGTGCCAGCAGTAATCTAGAAGGAGGCTCCTACGAGCAGTACTTC.

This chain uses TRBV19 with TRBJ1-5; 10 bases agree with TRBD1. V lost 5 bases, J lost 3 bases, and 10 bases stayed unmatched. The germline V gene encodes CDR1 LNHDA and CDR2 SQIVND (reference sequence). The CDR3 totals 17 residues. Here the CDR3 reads CASSLDRGQFINQPQHF. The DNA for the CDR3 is TGTGCCAGTAGTCTCGACAGGGGGCAATTTATCAATCAGCCCCAGCATTTT.

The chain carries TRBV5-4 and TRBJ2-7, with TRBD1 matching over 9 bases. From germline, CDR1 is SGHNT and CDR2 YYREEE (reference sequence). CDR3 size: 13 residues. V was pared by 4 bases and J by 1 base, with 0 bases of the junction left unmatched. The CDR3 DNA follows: TGTGCCAGCAGCGGACAGGGGTCCTACGAGCAGTACTTC. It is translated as CASSGQGSYEQYF. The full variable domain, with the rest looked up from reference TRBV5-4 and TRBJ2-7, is ETGVTQSPTHLIKTRGQQVTLRCSSQSGHNTVSWYQQALGQGPQFIFQYYREEENGRGNFPPRFSGLQFPNYSSELNVNALELDDSALYLCASSGQGSYEQYFGPGTRLTVT.

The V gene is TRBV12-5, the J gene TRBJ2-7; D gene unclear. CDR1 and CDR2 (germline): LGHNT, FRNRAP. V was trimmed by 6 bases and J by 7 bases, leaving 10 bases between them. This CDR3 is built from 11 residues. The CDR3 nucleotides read TGTGCTAGTGGAAAAAGCGTGGAGCAGTACTTC. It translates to CASGKSVEQYF.

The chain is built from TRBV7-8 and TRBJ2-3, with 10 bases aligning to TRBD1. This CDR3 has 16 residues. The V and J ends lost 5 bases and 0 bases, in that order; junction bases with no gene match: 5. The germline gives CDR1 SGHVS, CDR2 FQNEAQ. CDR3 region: CASSPRQGASTDTQYF. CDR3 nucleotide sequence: TGTGCCAGCAGCCCAAGACAGGGGGCTAGCACAGATACGCAGTATTTT.

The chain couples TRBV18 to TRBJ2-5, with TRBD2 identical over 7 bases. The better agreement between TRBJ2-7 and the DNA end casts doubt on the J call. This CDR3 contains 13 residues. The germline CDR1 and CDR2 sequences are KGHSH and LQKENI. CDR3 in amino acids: CASSRSGGYEQYF. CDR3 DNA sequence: TGTGCCAGCTCACGGTCGGGGGGCTACGAGCAGTACTTC.

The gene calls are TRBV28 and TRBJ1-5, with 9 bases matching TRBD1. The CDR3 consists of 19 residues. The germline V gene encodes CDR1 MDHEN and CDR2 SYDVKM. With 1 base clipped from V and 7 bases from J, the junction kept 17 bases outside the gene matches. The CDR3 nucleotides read TGTGCCAGCAGTTTATCCTTTGAGATGGACAGGGGAGTAGGGCAGCCCCAGCATTTT. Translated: CASSLSFEMDRGVGQPQHF. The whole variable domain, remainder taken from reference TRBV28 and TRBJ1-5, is DVKVTQSSRYLVKRTGEKVFLECVQDMDHENMFWYRQDPGLGLRLIYFSYDVKMKEKGDIPEGYSVSREKKERFSLILESASTNQTSMYLCASSLSFEMDRGVGQPQHFGDGTRLSIL.

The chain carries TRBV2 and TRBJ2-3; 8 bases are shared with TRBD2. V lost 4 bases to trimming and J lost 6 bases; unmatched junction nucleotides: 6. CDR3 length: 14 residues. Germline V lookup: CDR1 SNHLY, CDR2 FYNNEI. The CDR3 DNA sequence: TGTGCCAGCAGTGGTCGAGCGGGAGCCGATACGCAGTATTTT. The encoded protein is CASSGRAGADTQYF. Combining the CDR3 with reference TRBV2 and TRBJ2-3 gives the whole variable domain EPEVTQTPSHQVTQMGQEVILRCVPISNHLYFYWYRQILGQKVEFLVSFYNNEISEKSEIFDDQFSVERPDGSNFTLKIRSTKLEDSAMYFCASSGRAGADTQYFGPGTRLTVL.

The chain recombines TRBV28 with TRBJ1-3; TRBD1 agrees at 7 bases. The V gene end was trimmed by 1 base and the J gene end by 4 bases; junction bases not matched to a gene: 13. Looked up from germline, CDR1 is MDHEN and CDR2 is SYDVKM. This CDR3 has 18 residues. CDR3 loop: CASSLYGRDRRYGNTIYF. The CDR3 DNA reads TGTGCCAGCAGTTTATATGGCAGGGACAGAAGGTACGGAAACACCATATATTTT.

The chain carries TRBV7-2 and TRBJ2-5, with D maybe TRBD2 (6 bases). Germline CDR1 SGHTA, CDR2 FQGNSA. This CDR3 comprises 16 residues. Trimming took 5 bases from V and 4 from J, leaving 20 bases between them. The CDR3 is CASSGGLSGRGETQYF. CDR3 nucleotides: TGTGCCAGCAGCGGAGGCCTTAGCGGCAGAGGAGAGACCCAGTACTTC. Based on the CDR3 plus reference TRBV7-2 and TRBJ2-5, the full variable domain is GAGVSQSPSNKVTEKGKDVELRCDPISGHTALYWYRQSLGQGLEFLIYFQGNSAPDKSGLPSDRFSAERTGGSVSTLTIQRTQQEDSAVYLCASSGGLSGRGETQYFGPGTRLLVL.

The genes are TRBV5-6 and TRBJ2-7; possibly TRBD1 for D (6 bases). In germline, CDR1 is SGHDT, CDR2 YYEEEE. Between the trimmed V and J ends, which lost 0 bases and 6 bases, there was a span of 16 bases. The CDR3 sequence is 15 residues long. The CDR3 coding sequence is TGTGCCAGCAGCTTGGGCCCGACAGGCCCCGGCGAGCAGTACTTC. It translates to CASSLGPTGPGEQYF. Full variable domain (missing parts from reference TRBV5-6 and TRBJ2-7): DAGVTQSPTHLIKTRGQQVTLRCSPKSGHDTVSWYQQALGQGPQFIFQYYEEEERQRGNFPDRFSGHQFPNYSSELNVNALLLGDSALYLCASSLGPTGPGEQYFGPGTRLTVT.

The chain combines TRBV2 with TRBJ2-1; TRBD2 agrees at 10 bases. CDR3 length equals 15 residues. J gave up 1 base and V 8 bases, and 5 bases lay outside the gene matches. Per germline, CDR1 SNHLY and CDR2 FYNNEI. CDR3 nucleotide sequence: TGTGCCAGCGCTAGCGGGAGTCTTTCCTACAATGAGCAGTTCTTC. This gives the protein CASASGSLSYNEQFF. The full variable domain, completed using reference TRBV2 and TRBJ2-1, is EPEVTQTPSHQVTQMGQEVILRCVPISNHLYFYWYRQILGQKVEFLVSFYNNEISEKSEIFDDQFSVERPDGSNFTLKIRSTKLEDSAMYFCASASGSLSYNEQFFGPGTRLTVL.

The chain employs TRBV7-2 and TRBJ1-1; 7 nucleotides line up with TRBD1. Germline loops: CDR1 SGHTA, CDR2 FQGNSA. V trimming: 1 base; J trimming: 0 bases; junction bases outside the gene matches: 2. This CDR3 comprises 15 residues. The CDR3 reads CASSLGQGMNTEAFF. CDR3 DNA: TGTGCCAGCAGCTTAGGACAGGGTATGAACACTGAAGCTTTCTTT.

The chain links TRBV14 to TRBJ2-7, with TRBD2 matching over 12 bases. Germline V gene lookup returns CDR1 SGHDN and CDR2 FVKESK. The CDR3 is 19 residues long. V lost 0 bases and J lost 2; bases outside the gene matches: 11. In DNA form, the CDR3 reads TGTGCCAGCAGCCAAGATCACGGACTAGCGGGGATCGGGACCTACGAGCAGTACTTC. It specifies CASSQDHGLAGIGTYEQYF.

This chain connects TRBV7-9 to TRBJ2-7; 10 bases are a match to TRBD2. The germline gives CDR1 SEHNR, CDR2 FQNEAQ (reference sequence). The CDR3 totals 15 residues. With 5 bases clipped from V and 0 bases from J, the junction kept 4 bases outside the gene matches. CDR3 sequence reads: CASSTGTSVSYEQYF. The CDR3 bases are TGTGCCAGCAGCACCGGGACTAGCGTCTCCTACGAGCAGTACTTC. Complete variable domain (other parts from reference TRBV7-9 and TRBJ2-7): DTGVSQNPRHKITKRGQNVTFRCDPISEHNRLYWYRQTLGQGPEFLTYFQNEAQLEKSRLLSDRFSAERPKGSFSTLEIQRTEQGDSAMYLCASSTGTSVSYEQYFGPGTRLTVT.

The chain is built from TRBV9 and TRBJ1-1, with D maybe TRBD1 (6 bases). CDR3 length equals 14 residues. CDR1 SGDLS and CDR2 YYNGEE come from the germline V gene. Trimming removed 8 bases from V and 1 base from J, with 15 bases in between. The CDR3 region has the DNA TGTGCCAGTACTACGGGACACTCGAACACTGAAGCTTTCTTT. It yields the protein CASTTGHSNTEAFF. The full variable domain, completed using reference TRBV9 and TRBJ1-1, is DSGVTQTPKHLITATGQRVTLRCSPRSGDLSVYWYQQSLDQGLQFLIQYYNGEERAKGNILERFSAQQFPDLHSELNLSSLELGDSALYFCASTTGHSNTEAFFGQGTRLTVV.